A single sample gave rise to the 9 T cell receptor beta chains below, sequenced in a study of T cells in Graves' hyperthyroidism and ophthalmopathy. The source material, RNA transcripts, was used to amplify TCR beta CDR3 regions. HTBI primers were employed in a first-round RT-PCR of the TCR CDR3. Using its own MiXCR run on the multiplex PCR reads, TCRdb lists one record per CDR3 protein. The table records 400,000 or so distinct CDR3 sequences, roughly 15% of them present only once. The specimen sequenced was blood. The receptors shown here come from an older woman with Graves' ophthalmopathy.

This clonotype was counted between two and nine times. The chain couples TRBV12-3 or TRBV12-4 to TRBJ2-1, with TRBD2 matching 10 bases. V lost 6 bases, J lost 8 bases, and 4 bases stayed unmatched. The CDR3 contains 13 residues. CDR3 region: CASRAGGPHEQFF. The CDR3 DNA reads as TGTGCCAGCAGAGCGGGAGGGCCCCATGAGCAGTTCTTC.

This chain joins TRBV27 and TRBJ1-1; D is perhaps TRBD1 (6 bases). The germline CDR1 and CDR2 sequences are MNHEY and SMNVEV (reference sequence). V lost 6 bases and J lost 1, with 18 bases in between. This CDR3 comprises 16 residues. CDR3 nucleotide sequence: TGTGCCAGCAGCCAGGGGCGGGGCCGCCCGAACACTGAAGCTTTCTTT. Amino acids: CASSQGRGRPNTEAFF.

This clonotype was counted many times. The V call is TRBV7-3, the J call TRBJ2-1; TRBD2 matches 8 bases. Per germline, CDR1 SGHTA and CDR2 FQGTGA. The CDR3 length is 13 residues. V shed 4 bases, J shed 7 bases, and the junction held 3 bases outside the gene matches. The DNA for the CDR3 is TGTGCCAGCAGCTCGACGGGGGGGAATGAGCAGTTCTTC. As protein: CASSSTGGNEQFF. Supplemented by reference TRBV7-3 and TRBJ2-1, the full variable domain reads GAGVSQTPSNKVTEKGKYVELRCDPISGHTALYWYRQSLGQGPEFLIYFQGTGAADDSGLPNDRFFAVRPEGSVSTLKIQRTERGDSAVYLCASSSTGGNEQFFGPGTRLTVL.

The CDR3 loop is CAIRDRARNTEAFF. The CDR3 coding sequence is TGTGCCATCAGGGACAGGGCGAGAAACACTGAAGCTTTCTTT. V and J are TRBV10-3 and TRBJ1-1, with 8 nucleotides matching TRBD1. CDR1 is ENHRY, CDR2 SYGVKD, per germline. The V gene end was trimmed by 6 bases and the J gene end by 2 bases; junction bases not matched to a gene: 5. CDR3 length equals 14 residues.

This clonotype has ten or more counts. The rearrangement uses TRBV27 and TRBJ2-3; no clear D. CDR3 length: 15 residues. Germline values: CDR1 MNHEY, CDR2 SMNVEV (reference sequence). V was trimmed by 7 bases and J by 4 bases, leaving 18 bases between them. The CDR3 nucleotides are TGTGCCAGCAAGGACCCCGACGATGGGGCAGATACGCAGTATTTT. Encoded protein: CASKDPDDGADTQYF.

This clonotype appeared many times. V usage is TRBV4-2 and J usage is TRBJ2-7; 13 nucleotides match TRBD2. CDR1 is LGHNA, CDR2 YNFKEQ, per germline. CDR3 length: 17 residues. V shed 0 bases and J 4 bases; nucleotides not matched to a gene: 6. The CDR3 loop is CASSQEGGLAGVYEQYF. CDR3 in DNA: TGTGCCAGCAGCCAAGAGGGAGGACTAGCGGGAGTGTACGAGCAGTACTTC.

This chain uses TRBV7-7 with TRBJ2-5, with 8 bases identical to TRBD1. Per germline, CDR1 SSHAT and CDR2 FNYEAQ (reference sequence). Trimming removed 5 bases from V and 7 bases from J; junction bases left unmatched: 6. There are 13 residues in the CDR3. The CDR3 sequence is CASSPDRAGTQYF. The CDR3, as DNA: TGTGCCAGCAGCCCGGACAGGGCTGGGACCCAGTACTTC.

In this sample, this clonotype turned up many times. V is TRBV12-5 and J is TRBJ2-7; no reliable D call. CDR1 and CDR2 from the germline V gene are LGHNT and FRNRAP. The length of the CDR3 is 13 residues. V was clipped by 6 bases and J by 4 bases, with 13 bases between them. CDR3 loop: CASGPAAIYEQYF. In DNA, the CDR3 is TGTGCTAGTGGCCCCGCCGCCATTTACGAGCAGTACTTC.

The sample holds many counts of this clonotype. The J gene is TRBJ2-1, the V gene TRBV9; TRBD2 is a possible D gene (5 bases). Trimming shortened V by 3 bases and J by 5 bases, and 18 bases separated the two germline ends. The CDR3 spans 16 residues. The germline CDR1 and CDR2 sequences are SGDLS and YYNGEE. The CDR3 sequence is CASSGSPSRPNNEQFF. CDR3 DNA sequence: TGTGCCAGCAGCGGATCCCCTAGCCGGCCCAACAATGAGCAGTTCTTC.